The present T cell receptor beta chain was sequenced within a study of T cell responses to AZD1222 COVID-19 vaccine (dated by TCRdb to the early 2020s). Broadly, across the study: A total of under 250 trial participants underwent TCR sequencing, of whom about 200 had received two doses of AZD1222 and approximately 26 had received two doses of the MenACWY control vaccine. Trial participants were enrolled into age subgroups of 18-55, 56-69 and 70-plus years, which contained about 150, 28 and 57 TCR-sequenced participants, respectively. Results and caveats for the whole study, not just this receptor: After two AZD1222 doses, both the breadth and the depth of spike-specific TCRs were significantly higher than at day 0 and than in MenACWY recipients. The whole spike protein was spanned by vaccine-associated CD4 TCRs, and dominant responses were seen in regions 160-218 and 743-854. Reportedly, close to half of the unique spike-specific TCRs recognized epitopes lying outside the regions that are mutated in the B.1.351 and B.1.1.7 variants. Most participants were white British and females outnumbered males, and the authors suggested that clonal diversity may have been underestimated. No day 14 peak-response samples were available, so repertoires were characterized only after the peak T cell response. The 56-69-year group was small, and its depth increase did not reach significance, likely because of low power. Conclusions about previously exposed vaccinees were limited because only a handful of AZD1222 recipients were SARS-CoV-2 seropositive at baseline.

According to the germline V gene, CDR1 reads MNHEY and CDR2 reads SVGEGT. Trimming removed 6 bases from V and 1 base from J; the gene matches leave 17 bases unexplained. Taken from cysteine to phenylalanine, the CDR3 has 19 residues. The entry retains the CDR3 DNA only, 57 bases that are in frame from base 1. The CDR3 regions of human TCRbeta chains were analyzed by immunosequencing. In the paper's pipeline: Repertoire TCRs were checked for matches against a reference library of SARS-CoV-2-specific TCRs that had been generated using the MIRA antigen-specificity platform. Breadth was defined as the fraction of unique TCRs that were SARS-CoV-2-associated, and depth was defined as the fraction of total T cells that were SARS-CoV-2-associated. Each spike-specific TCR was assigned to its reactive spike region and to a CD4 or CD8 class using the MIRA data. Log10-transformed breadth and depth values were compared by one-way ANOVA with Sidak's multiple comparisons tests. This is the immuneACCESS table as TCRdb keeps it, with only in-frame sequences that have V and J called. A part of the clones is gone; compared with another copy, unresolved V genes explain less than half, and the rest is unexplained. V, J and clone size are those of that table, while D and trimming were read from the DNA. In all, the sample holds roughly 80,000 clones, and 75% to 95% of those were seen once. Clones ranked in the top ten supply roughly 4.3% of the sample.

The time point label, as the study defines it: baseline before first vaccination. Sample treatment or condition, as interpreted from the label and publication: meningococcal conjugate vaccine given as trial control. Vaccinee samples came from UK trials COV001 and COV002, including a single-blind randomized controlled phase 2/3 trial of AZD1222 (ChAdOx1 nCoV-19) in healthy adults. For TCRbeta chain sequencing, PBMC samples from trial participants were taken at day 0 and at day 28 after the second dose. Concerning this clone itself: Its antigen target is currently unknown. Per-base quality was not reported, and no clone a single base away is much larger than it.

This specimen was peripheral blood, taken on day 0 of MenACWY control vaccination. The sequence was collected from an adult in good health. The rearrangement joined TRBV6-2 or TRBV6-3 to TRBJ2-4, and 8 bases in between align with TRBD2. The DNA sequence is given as TGTGCCAGCAGCCCTTCTGCGATAGCGGGGCTGGGGGCCAAAAACATTCAGTACTTC. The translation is CASSPSAIAGLGAKNIQYF.